The entry below gives a single T cell receptor (beta chain) sequence along with its context. The repertoire was sequenced with immunoSEQ multiplex PCR; TCRdb's copy has only in-frame clones and lacks some. This table has about 120,000 clones, 80% to 95% appearing once. The sample is drawn from a study of control samples from healthy donors and cancer patients. The junction had 14 bases not matched to a gene; V was cut back by 0 bases and J by 7 bases. Germline lookup yields CDR1 KGHSH and CDR2 LQKENI. The CDR3 is 18 amino acids. The chain uses TRBV18 and TRBJ1-2, with 10 positions matching TRBD1. The receptor was isolated from a man older than 75 with head and neck cancer. The specimen sequenced was PBMCs. The CDR3 is CASSPPRGQGTRFVGYTF. CDR3 in DNA: TGTGCCAGCTCACCACCGCGGGGACAGGGGACCCGCTTTGTTGGCTACACCTTC.